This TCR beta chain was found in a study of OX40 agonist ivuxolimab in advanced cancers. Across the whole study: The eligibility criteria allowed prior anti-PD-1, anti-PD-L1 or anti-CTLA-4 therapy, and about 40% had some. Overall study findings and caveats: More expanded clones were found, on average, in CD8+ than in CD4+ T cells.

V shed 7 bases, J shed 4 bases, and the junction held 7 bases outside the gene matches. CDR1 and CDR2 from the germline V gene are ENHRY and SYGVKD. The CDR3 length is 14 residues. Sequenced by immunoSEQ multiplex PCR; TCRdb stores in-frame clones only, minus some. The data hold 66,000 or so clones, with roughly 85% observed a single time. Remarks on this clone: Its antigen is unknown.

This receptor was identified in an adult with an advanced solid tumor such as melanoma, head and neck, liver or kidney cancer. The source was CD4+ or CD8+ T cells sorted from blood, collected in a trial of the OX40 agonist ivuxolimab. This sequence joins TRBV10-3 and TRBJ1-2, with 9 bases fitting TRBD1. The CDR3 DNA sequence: TGTGCCATCAAGTTGGACAGGGGAGGCTATGGCTACACCTTC. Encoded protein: CAIKLDRGGYGYTF.